The clone carrying this T cell receptor (beta chain) was counted at least ten times. CDR1 and CDR2 (germline): DFQATT, SNEGSKA (reference sequence). The CDR3 totals 15 residues. Losses at the gene ends were 0 bases for V and 2 bases for J; bases not matched to a gene: 4. The data were taken from a study of blood T cells in healthy people across ages. Per-sample PBMC isolation yielded at least 7 million cells. A second PCR, run for about 6 to 11 cycles, used a sample-barcoded 5' primer plus a J-beta primer mix. TCRdb fed the 5' RACE reads into MiXCR, producing one record per CDR3 protein. The table lists about 930,000 distinct CDR3 sequences, about 28% of them singletons. The same specimen was also included in a second study, on T cells of mothers and their children. That paper states: Every mother produced more than 8.5 million TCR beta CDR3 reads, whereas every child provided about 3 million.

Sample: blood. This TCR was recovered from a woman aged 40 to 50 in good health. The chain recombines TRBV20-1 with TRBJ2-3; TRBD2 matches at 8 bases. In DNA form, the CDR3 reads TGCAGTGCTAGAGATCGGGGGGGACCCACAGATACGCAGTATTTT. Translation: CSARDRGGPTDTQYF.